This T cell receptor beta chain was documented in a study of identifying expanded T cells in peripheral blood. J was trimmed by 5 bases and V by 0 bases; bases with no gene match: 11. The CDR3 spans 19 residues. CDR1 and CDR2 from the germline V gene are SSHAT and FNYEAQ (reference sequence). The repertoire was sequenced with immunoSEQ multiplex PCR; TCRdb's copy has only in-frame clones and lacks some. The sample records 50,000 or so clones, approximately 89% being singletons. The sequence was collected from a person aged 18 to 75 in good health. The chain uses TRBV7-7 and TRBJ2-5, with 14 bases matching TRBD2. Input material: blood. Written as DNA, the CDR3 is TGTGCCAGCAGCTTAGCGCTAGGGACTAGCGGGAGCCCGAGGGAGACCCAGTACTTC. As protein: CASSLALGTSGSPRETQYF.